This is a list of T cell receptor beta chains from one sample in a study of cytomegalovirus exposure and HLA in healthy donors. Repertoires were generated with immunoSEQ multiplex PCR, while TCRdb's copy carries only in-frame clones and drops some. Seen here are about 140,000 clones, about 80% observed once, and the top ten hold 1.2% to 1.5%. Sequenced: PBMCs. The receptors come from a man aged 25 to 40 in good health and CMV-seropositive. Both conserved end residues are part of each CDR3. The D gene is left open where the match is weak. For some rows the clone size is stated as once, few or many, or as a class when expanded; others skip it.

clone size | J gene | V gene | D gene | CDR3 DNA | CDR3 protein
. | TRBJ1-4 | TRBV5-1 | TRBD1 | TGCGCCAGCAGCGACGGGACAGGCTTTAATGAAAAACTGTTTTTT | CASSDGTGFNEKLFF
. | TRBJ1-2 | TRBV19 | TRBD1 | TGTGCCAGTAGTCCCCGACAGGGGGGAGGCTATGGCTACACCTTC | CASSPRQGGGYGYTF
few | TRBJ2-2 | TRBV5-1 | . | TGCGCCAGCAGCTTATCCCAGAACACCGGGGAGCTGTTTTTT | CASSLSQNTGELFF
. | TRBJ1-4 | TRBV5-6 | TRBD1 | TGTGCCAGCAGTCGTCCAGGGGGAAGAAATGAAAAACTGTTTTTT | CASSRPGGRNEKLFF
few | TRBJ2-2 | TRBV29-1 | . | TGCAGCGTTGACGATCCCAGGGGCAACACCGGGGAGCTGTTTTTT | CSVDDPRGNTGELFF
few | TRBJ1-3 | TRBV7-8 | TRBD1 | TGTGCCAGCAGCTACCAGGGGGCTGGTGGAAACACCATATATTTT | CASSYQGAGGNTIYF
. | TRBJ1-6 | TRBV28 | TRBD1 | TGTGCCAGCAGTTTTCCACTAGGGGGCAATAATTCACCCCTCCACTTT | CASSFPLGGNNSPLHF
. | TRBJ1-1 | TRBV6-5 | . | TGTGCCAGCAGTTACTCCCCTGGGAGAACTGAAGCTTTCTTT | CASSYSPGRTEAFF
few | TRBJ1-3 | TRBV6-5 | . | TGTGCCAGCAGAGCGGGTTTCTCTGGAAACACCATATATTTT | CASRAGFSGNTIYF
. | TRBJ2-7 | TRBV5-6 | . | TGTGCCAGCAGCTCGGACACCTCCTACGAGCAGTACTTC | CASSSDTSYEQYF
few | TRBJ1-2 | TRBV6-6 | . | TGTGCCAGCTCTCAGGATTACTTGTGGACCTTC | CASSQDYLWTF
few | TRBJ2-3 | TRBV5-6 | . | TGTGCCAGCAGCTTGAGGGGGGGCAGCACAGATACGCAGTATTTT | CASSLRGGSTDTQYF
few | TRBJ2-2 | TRBV30 | . | TGTGCCTGGAGCCGTCTAGGGGCTCACACCGGGGAGCTGTTTTTT | CAWSRLGAHTGELFF
. | TRBJ2-1 | TRBV6-5 | . | TGTGCCAGCAGTTACTCTGTTGCGGGGTACAATGAGCAGTTCTTC | CASSYSVAGYNEQFF
. | TRBJ2-1 | TRBV5-1 | TRBD2 | TGCGCCAGCGAGTCTAGCGGGAGCTCCTACAATGAGCAGTTCTTC | CASESSGSSYNEQFF
. | TRBJ2-1 | TRBV7-8 | . | TGTGCCAGCAGCTTACACCTAAATGAGCAGTTCTTC | CASSLHLNEQFF
. | TRBJ1-2 | TRBV2 | . | TGTGCCAGCAGTGAACCGGGCCTTCGAAGGACTAAGGGCTACACCTTC | CASSEPGLRRTKGYTF
. | TRBJ2-3 | TRBV7-3 | TRBD2 | TGTGCCAGCAGCTTAATAACCTCTAGCGGGGGGACTCGCACGGGAGATACGCAGTATTTT | CASSLITSSGGTRTGDTQYF
. | TRBJ2-3 | TRBV2 | TRBD2 | TGTGCCAGCAGTGTGCGGGGGGCCGGGGCAGATACGCAGTATTTT | CASSVRGAGADTQYF
. | TRBJ1-4 | TRBV28 | . | TGTGCCAGCAGTTTATCAGGGCCGGAAGAAAAACTGTTTTTT | CASSLSGPEEKLFF
. | TRBJ2-1 | TRBV11-3 | . | TGTGCCAGCAGAAGCTCAGGGCATGAGCAGTTCTTC | CASRSSGHEQFF
. | TRBJ2-3 | TRBV6-1 | TRBD2 | TGTGCCAGCAGTGAAGCTAGCGGGAGCGCTAACACAGATACGCAGTATTTT | CASSEASGSANTDTQYF